The 19 T cell receptor beta chains listed next were all sequenced from one sample in a study of T cell repertoires in cytomegalovirus infection. These receptors' antigens are unknown. Each CDR3 protein is one row after TCRdb ran MiXCR on the reads. The repertoire holds fewer than 650,000 distinct CDR3 sequences, with over 35% as singletons. The sample consisted of cultured PBMCs, taken from culture after CMV antigen stimulation. These receptors were obtained from a human donor in good health (CMV status not recorded). Some clones in this sample may be carry-over from other donors' samples.

This clonotype has just a few counts. The CDR3 protein is CASSFQNNEKLFF. CDR3 DNA: TGTGCCAGCAGCTTTCAGAATAATGAAAAACTGTTTTTT. V and J are TRBV7-9 and TRBJ1-4; D is ambiguous. This CDR3 is built from 13 residues. Germline-derived CDR1 and CDR2 are SEHNR and FQNEAQ (reference sequence). The ends were cut back, 3 bases at V and 4 bases at J, with 6 bases in the middle.

This chain connects TRBV7-6 to TRBJ2-2; D tentatively reads TRBD1 or TRBD2 (5 bases each). Trimming took 5 bases from V and 4 from J, leaving 11 bases between them. The CDR3 covers 14 residues. Germline CDR1 is SGHVS and CDR2 is FNYEAQ. The CDR3 loop reads CASSRRDVTGELFF. Here the CDR3 DNA reads TGTGCCAGCAGCCGCCGGGACGTCACCGGGGAGCTGTTTTTT.

As regards this clonotype: One end of the junction fails to match germline, which may point to a read error. The CDR3, as DNA: TGTGCCAGCAGCTCCCACCGCCGGGGGGCCGGGGAGCTGTTTTTT. As protein: CASSSHRRGAGELFF. The chain couples TRBV4-1 to TRBJ2-2, with 7 bases fitting TRBD2. The CDR3 extends over 15 amino acids. The germline gives CDR1 MGHRA, CDR2 YSYEKL.

This clonotype was counted between two and nine times. V gene TRBV12-3 or TRBV12-4 combines with J gene TRBJ2-7; D not certain. The CDR3 consists of 14 residues. V was shortened by 6 bases and J by 3 bases, with 15 bases between the two germline ends. The CDR3 nucleotides are TGTGCCAGCAGCCCCACCGGGCCCTACTACGAGCAGTACTTC. Its translation is CASSPTGPYYEQYF.

This clonotype was picked up many times. The V call is TRBV7-6, the J call TRBJ1-2; the match to TRBD1 covers 8 bases. The J segment lost 8 bases and the V segment lost 3 bases, leaving 11 bases of the junction unmatched. Germline V CDR1 and CDR2: SGHVS, FNYEAQ. CDR3 length: 15 amino acids. The CDR3 loop is CASSLSGTGPWGYTF. In nucleotides, the CDR3 is TGTGCCAGCAGCTTGTCCGGGACAGGACCTTGGGGCTACACCTTC.

The DNA for the CDR3 is TGTGCCAGCGAACTCAGGGGGATCCAAGAGACCCAGTACTTC. It encodes CASELRGIQETQYF. The V gene is TRBV5-6, the J gene TRBJ2-5; 7 bases match TRBD1. The CDR3 length is 14 residues. The J segment lost 1 base and the V segment lost 7 bases, leaving 7 bases of the junction unmatched. Germline CDR1 is SGHDT and CDR2 is YYEEEE.

This sequence joins TRBV7-2 and TRBJ1-6, with D tentatively TRBD1 (5 bases). Germline values: CDR1 SGHTA, CDR2 FQGNSA. The CDR3 covers 15 residues. V shed 0 bases and J shed 8 bases, with 11 bases lying between them. For the CDR3, the DNA is TGTGCCAGCAGCTTAGCGACCAAAGGGGATTCACCCCTCCACTTT. Residues: CASSLATKGDSPLHF. Complete variable domain (other parts from reference TRBV7-2 and TRBJ1-6): GAGVSQSPSNKVTEKGKDVELRCDPISGHTALYWYRQSLGQGLEFLIYFQGNSAPDKSGLPSDRFSAERTGGSVSTLTIQRTQQEDSAVYLCASSLATKGDSPLHFGNGTRLTVT.

The genes are TRBV6-2 or TRBV6-3 and TRBJ2-1; the match to TRBD1 covers 7 bases. Germline V gene lookup returns CDR1 MNHEY and CDR2 SVGEGT. The CDR3 length is 12 residues. V dropped 2 bases and J dropped 11; count of bases not matched to a gene: 3. The CDR3 reads CASSYLTGQQFF. For the CDR3, the DNA is TGTGCCAGCAGTTACCTGACAGGGCAGCAGTTCTTC.

This clonotype has ten or more counts. The chain is built from TRBV7-8 and TRBJ1-5; maybe TRBD1 (5 bases). Trimming stripped 1 base from V and 4 bases from J, with 17 bases between. This CDR3 spans 17 amino acids. Germline CDR1 and CDR2: SGHVS and FQNEAQ. CDR3 region: CASSLGRGTSTNQPQHF. CDR3 coding DNA: TGTGCCAGCAGCTTAGGTCGGGGGACGTCTACTAATCAGCCCCAGCATTTT.

The rearrangement uses TRBV6-2 or TRBV6-3 and TRBJ2-2; D is ambiguous. The CDR3 runs to 14 residues. Germline V CDR1 and CDR2: MNHEY, SVGEGT. Trimming stripped 5 bases from V and 0 bases from J, with 7 bases between. CDR3: CASSLFANTGELFF. The DNA of the CDR3 is TGTGCCAGCAGTCTCTTCGCGAACACCGGGGAGCTGTTTTTT.

This chain uses TRBV29-1 with TRBJ2-5; 8 nucleotides line up with TRBD2. V trimming: 6 bases; J trimming: 4 bases; junction bases outside the gene matches: 4. The germline V gene encodes CDR1 SQVTM and CDR2 ANQGSEA. The CDR3 covers 12 residues. CDR3 region: CSVLTSAETQYF. CDR3 DNA sequence: TGCAGCGTATTGACTAGCGCAGAGACCCAGTACTTC.

The chain couples TRBV28 to TRBJ2-7, with D tentatively TRBD1 or TRBD2 (6 bases each). The V end was cut by 6 bases, the J end by 4 bases, with 19 bases between. This CDR3 is built from 15 residues. Per germline, CDR1 MDHEN and CDR2 SYDVKM. The CDR3 nucleotides read TGTGCCAGCAGACCGTGGGGGGCTGGGTGGTACGAGCAGTACTTC. It codes for CASRPWGAGWYEQYF.

This clonotype has only a few counts. The junction differs from germline at one of its ends, possibly a read error. The chain combines TRBV7-9 with TRBJ2-7; D remains ambiguous. CDR1 and CDR2 from the germline V gene are SEHNR and FQNEAQ (reference sequence). The CDR3 is made up of 11 amino acids. Here the CDR3 reads CASSSTEAVTF. DNA for the CDR3: TGTGCCAGCAGCTCAACTGAGGCCGTCACTTTC.

The V call is TRBV15, the J call TRBJ1-2; 9 nucleotides align to TRBD1. CDR1 and CDR2 (germline): LNHNV, YYDKDF (reference sequence). The J segment lost 4 bases and the V segment lost 5 bases, leaving 5 bases of the junction unmatched. The CDR3 contains 14 residues. DNA for the CDR3: TGTGCCACCAGCCCGGACAGGGGCGGCTATGGCTACACCTTC. Its translation: CATSPDRGGYGYTF. The whole variable domain, remainder taken from reference TRBV15 and TRBJ1-2, is DAMVIQNPRYQVTQFGKPVTLSCSQTLNHNVMYWYQQKSSQAPKLLFHYYDKDFNNEADTPDNFQSRRPNTSFCFLDIRSPGLGDTAMYLCATSPDRGGYGYTFGSGTRLTVV.

This clonotype is a singleton in its sample. V and J are TRBV28 and TRBJ1-1, with D perhaps TRBD1 (6 bases). Trimming took off 7 bases at V and 0 bases at J, with 12 bases between the two ends. The CDR3 covers 14 residues. Per the germline V gene, CDR1 is MDHEN and CDR2 is SYDVKM. CDR3 in DNA: TGTGCCAGCATCTCAGGGGATTTGAACACTGAAGCTTTCTTT. Its translation: CASISGDLNTEAFF.

This clonotype was counted once. The V gene is TRBV5-1, the J gene TRBJ2-2; D gene uncertain. The CDR3 loop spans 13 amino acids. Germline loops: CDR1 SGHRS, CDR2 YFSETQ. Trimming took 9 bases from V and 1 from J, leaving 10 bases between them. CDR3 bases: TGCGCCAACATTAGGGAGAACACCGGGGAGCTGTTTTTT. It is translated as CANIRENTGELFF.

The genes are TRBV20-1 and TRBJ2-7; TRBD1 matches at 10 bases. Germline loops: CDR1 DFQATT, CDR2 SNEGSKA (reference sequence). Trimming removed 6 bases from V and 5 bases from J; junction bases left unmatched: 10. The CDR3 consists of 14 residues. The CDR3 sequence: CSALIPGQGDEQYF. In DNA form, the CDR3 reads TGCAGTGCCCTTATTCCTGGACAGGGGGACGAGCAGTACTTC.

The genes are TRBV4-1 and TRBJ2-7; D is unclear. The germline V and J ends were trimmed by 3 bases and 0 bases, with 9 bases remaining between them. CDR1 is MGHRA and CDR2 is YSYEKL in the germline V gene. CDR3 length equals 14 residues. CDR3 in DNA: TGCGCCAGCAGCCAGATAACAGACTCCTACGAGCAGTACTTC. Translation gives CASSQITDSYEQYF.

This rearrangement joins TRBV7-2 to TRBJ1-1; weak D call: TRBD1 (5 bases). V was trimmed by 2 bases and J by 11 bases, leaving 15 bases between them. Germline loops: CDR1 SGHTA, CDR2 FQGNSA. CDR3 length: 13 amino acids. This chain's CDR3 is CASSLQGRFWAFF. The DNA of the CDR3 is TGTGCCAGCAGCTTACAGGGAAGGTTTTGGGCTTTCTTT. The entire variable domain, with the rest obtained from reference TRBV7-2 and TRBJ1-1, is as follows: GAGVSQSPSNKVTEKGKDVELRCDPISGHTALYWYRQSLGQGLEFLIYFQGNSAPDKSGLPSDRFSAERTGGSVSTLTIQRTQQEDSAVYLCASSLQGRFWAFFGQGTRLTVV.